A selection of T cell receptor beta chains follows, all from one sample in a study of regulatory T cells in long-lasting Graves disease. TCRdb reanalysed the multiplex PCR reads using MiXCR and keeps one entry per CDR3 protein. This table holds more than 300,000 distinct CDR3 sequences, 15% to 20% found once. This same sample was also part of a study on T cells in Graves' hyperthyroidism and ophthalmopathy.

This material consisted of peripheral blood mononuclear cells (PBMCs), taken at new diagnosis, from a patient treated with antithyroid drugs. Source of these receptors: a woman aged 18-30 years with Graves disease. The CDR3 runs from the conserved cysteine through the conserved F or W. A D gene is named only where the DNA matches it firmly. Only part of the rows carry a size: once, few, many, or a class if the clone is expanded.

d_gene: NA
v_gene: TRBV7-9
j_gene: TRBJ2-7
abundance: many
CDR3aa: CASSVESFHEQYF
CDR3nt: TGTGCCAGCAGCGTAGAGAGTTTCCACGAGCAGTACTTC

d_gene: NA
v_gene: TRBV5-1
j_gene: TRBJ1-4
abundance: few
CDR3aa: CASTLRGASGEKLFF
CDR3nt: TGCGCCAGCACCCTCCGGGGGGCAAGTGGTGAAAAACTGTTTTTT

d_gene: TRBD2
v_gene: TRBV7-9
j_gene: TRBJ2-2
abundance: NA
CDR3aa: CASGRVGELFF
CDR3nt: TGTGCAAGCGGGAGAGTCGGGGAGCTGTTTTTT

d_gene: TRBD1
v_gene: TRBV11-2
j_gene: TRBJ1-2
abundance: few
CDR3aa: CASSLDLGGGQGVIF
CDR3nt: TGTGCCAGCAGCTTAGATCTAGGAGGGGGACAGGGAGTTATCTTC

d_gene: NA
v_gene: TRBV20-1
j_gene: TRBJ1-6
abundance: few
CDR3aa: CSARDSSYNSPLHF
CDR3nt: TGCAGTGCTAGAGATTCCAGTTATAATTCACCCCTCCACTTT

d_gene: TRBD1
v_gene: TRBV6-1
j_gene: TRBJ1-5
abundance: few
CDR3aa: CASSRSGTAGNQPQHF
CDR3nt: TGTGCCAGCAGTCGATCCGGGACAGCTGGCAATCAGCCCCAGCATTTT

d_gene: NA
v_gene: TRBV28
j_gene: TRBJ2-5
abundance: many
CDR3aa: CASSPLLATKETQYF
CDR3nt: TGTGCCAGCAGCCCGCTGCTAGCGACTAAAGAGACCCAGTACTTC

d_gene: NA
v_gene: TRBV7-9
j_gene: TRBJ1-1
abundance: many
CDR3aa: CASSLVGSMDTEAFF
CDR3nt: TGTGCCAGCAGCTTAGTGGGGAGTATGGACACTGAAGCTTTCTTT

d_gene: NA
v_gene: TRBV3-1
j_gene: TRBJ2-2
abundance: NA
CDR3aa: CASSPAPSPTGELFF
CDR3nt: TGTGCCAGCAGCCCCGCCCCAAGTCCCACCGGGGAGCTGTTTTTT

d_gene: TRBD1
v_gene: TRBV7-8
j_gene: TRBJ1-1
abundance: NA
CDR3aa: CASSGRTGEDNTEAFF
CDR3nt: TGTGCCAGCAGCGGAAGGACAGGGGAGGATAACACTGAAGCTTTCTTT

d_gene: NA
v_gene: TRBV5-1
j_gene: TRBJ2-3
abundance: many
CDR3aa: CASRVQRSTDTQYF
CDR3nt: TGCGCCAGCAGGGTACAGCGGAGCACAGATACGCAGTATTTT

d_gene: TRBD1
v_gene: TRBV20-1
j_gene: TRBJ2-7
abundance: NA
CDR3aa: CSARAGTAPYEQYF
CDR3nt: TGCAGTGCTAGAGCCGGGACAGCACCTTACGAGCAGTACTTC

d_gene: NA
v_gene: TRBV19
j_gene: TRBJ1-1
abundance: few
CDR3aa: CASIPLAGNTEAFF
CDR3nt: TGTGCCAGTATCCCCCTGGCAGGGAACACTGAAGCTTTCTTT

d_gene: TRBD1
v_gene: TRBV7-2
j_gene: TRBJ2-7
abundance: many
CDR3aa: CASSLRAGGDYEQYF
CDR3nt: TGTGCCAGCAGCCTAAGGGCAGGGGGCGACTACGAGCAGTACTTC

d_gene: NA
v_gene: TRBV6-1
j_gene: TRBJ2-5
abundance: many
CDR3aa: CATKQGTGGETQYF
CDR3nt: TGTGCCACCAAACAGGGGACGGGGGGGGAGACCCAGTACTTC

d_gene: TRBD1
v_gene: TRBV27
j_gene: TRBJ2-3
abundance: many
CDR3aa: CAINKQGASCTDTQYF
CDR3nt: TGTGCCATTAACAAGCAGGGGGCTTCATGCACAGATACGCAGTATTTT

d_gene: TRBD1
v_gene: TRBV2
j_gene: TRBJ2-7
abundance: many
CDR3aa: CASTFDRGLEQYF
CDR3nt: TGTGCCAGCACATTCGACAGGGGGCTCGAGCAGTACTTC

d_gene: TRBD1
v_gene: TRBV15
j_gene: TRBJ1-2
abundance: few
CDR3aa: CATSRDRTGDIYGYTF
CDR3nt: TGTGCCACCAGCAGAGATAGGACAGGGGATATCTATGGCTACACCTTC

d_gene: TRBD1
v_gene: TRBV6-1
j_gene: TRBJ1-6
abundance: few
CDR3aa: CASSESGQFNSPLHF
CDR3nt: TGTGCCAGCAGTGAATCGGGACAGTTTAATTCACCCCTCCACTTT

d_gene: NA
v_gene: TRBV3-1
j_gene: TRBJ1-2
abundance: NA
CDR3aa: CASSPTDLFDYGYTF
CDR3nt: TGTGCCAGCAGCCCGACAGATTTATTTGACTATGGCTACACCTTC

d_gene: NA
v_gene: TRBV5-1
j_gene: TRBJ1-4
abundance: NA
CDR3aa: CASRPYIWEKLFF
CDR3nt: TGCGCCAGCAGACCGTATATTTGGGAAAAACTGTTTTTT

d_gene: NA
v_gene: TRBV5-1
j_gene: TRBJ2-3
abundance: many
CDR3aa: CASSLQGWGPDTQYF
CDR3nt: TGCGCCAGCAGCTTGCAAGGGTGGGGCCCAGATACGCAGTATTTT

d_gene: NA
v_gene: TRBV12-3/TRBV12-4
j_gene: TRBJ2-5
abundance: many
CDR3aa: CASSYWGGLKTQYF
CDR3nt: TGTGCCAGCAGTTACTGGGGGGGCCTGAAGACCCAGTACTTC

d_gene: NA
v_gene: TRBV12-5
j_gene: TRBJ2-3
abundance: many
CDR3aa: CASGYRTATDTQYF
CDR3nt: TGTGCTAGTGGTTACCGGACAGCCACAGATACGCAGTATTTT

d_gene: TRBD1
v_gene: TRBV3-1
j_gene: TRBJ1-2
abundance: once
CDR3aa: CASSQEVTGSLYGYTF
CDR3nt: TGTGCCAGCAGCCAAGAGGTGACAGGGAGCCTCTATGGCTACACCTTC

d_gene: NA
v_gene: TRBV20-1
j_gene: TRBJ2-7
abundance: many
CDR3aa: CSARELLSSYEQYF
CDR3nt: TGCAGTGCTAGGGAGTTGCTGAGCTCCTACGAGCAGTACTTC

d_gene: NA
v_gene: TRBV4-1
j_gene: TRBJ2-7
abundance: few
CDR3aa: CASSQLIGSYEQYF
CDR3nt: TGCGCCAGCAGCCAATTAATAGGGAGCTACGAGCAGTACTTC

d_gene: TRBD1
v_gene: TRBV7-9
j_gene: TRBJ1-6
abundance: few
CDR3aa: CASSMTGNSPLHF
CDR3nt: TGTGCCAGCAGCATGACAGGGAATTCACCCCTCCACTTT

d_gene: NA
v_gene: TRBV27
j_gene: TRBJ2-1
abundance: many
CDR3aa: CASSLMTTPQEQFF
CDR3nt: TGTGCCAGCAGTCTTATGACAACCCCCCAGGAGCAGTTCTTC

d_gene: NA
v_gene: TRBV2
j_gene: TRBJ1-1
abundance: many
CDR3aa: CASKGSLNTEAFF
CDR3nt: TGTGCCAGCAAGGGCAGTTTGAACACTGAAGCTTTCTTT

d_gene: NA
v_gene: TRBV28
j_gene: TRBJ1-5
abundance: few
CDR3aa: CASSKGGNRYQPQHF
CDR3nt: TGTGCCAGCAGTAAAGGGGGAAACAGGTATCAGCCCCAGCATTTT

d_gene: TRBD2
v_gene: TRBV6-2/TRBV6-3
j_gene: TRBJ2-3
abundance: many
CDR3aa: CASSRQGLAGSTDTQYF
CDR3nt: TGTGCCAGCAGTCGTCAGGGACTAGCGGGAAGCACAGATACGCAGTATTTT

d_gene: NA
v_gene: TRBV30
j_gene: TRBJ2-5
abundance: many
CDR3aa: CAWSDRQETQYF
CDR3nt: TGTGCCTGGAGTGACAGGCAAGAGACCCAGTACTTC

d_gene: NA
v_gene: TRBV5-1
j_gene: TRBJ2-7
abundance: many
CDR3aa: CASSLDRVAYEQYF
CDR3nt: TGCGCCAGCAGCTTGGACAGGGTGGCCTACGAGCAGTACTTC

d_gene: TRBD1
v_gene: TRBV11-2
j_gene: TRBJ2-1
abundance: many
CDR3aa: CASGSPRQGNNEQFF
CDR3nt: TGTGCCAGCGGATCTCCGAGACAGGGCAACAATGAGCAGTTCTTC

d_gene: TRBD2
v_gene: TRBV27
j_gene: TRBJ2-7
abundance: NA
CDR3aa: CASSSLGRGSRRYEQYF
CDR3nt: TGTGCCAGCAGTTCCTTGGGTCGCGGGAGTCGGAGGTACGAGCAGTACTTC

d_gene: TRBD2
v_gene: TRBV20-1
j_gene: TRBJ2-7
abundance: NA
CDR3aa: CSAPRSGGNYEQYF
CDR3nt: TGCAGTGCTCCCAGGAGCGGGGGGAACTACGAGCAGTACTTC

d_gene: TRBD2
v_gene: TRBV24-1
j_gene: TRBJ2-2
abundance: many
CDR3aa: CATRTSGRDTGELFF
CDR3nt: TGTGCCACCAGGACTAGCGGGAGGGACACCGGGGAGCTGTTTTTT

d_gene: NA
v_gene: TRBV12-3/TRBV12-4
j_gene: TRBJ2-6
abundance: many
CDR3aa: CASSPYQSGANVLTF
CDR3nt: TGTGCCAGCAGTCCTTATCAGTCTGGGGCCAACGTCCTGACTTTC

d_gene: TRBD1
v_gene: TRBV3-1
j_gene: TRBJ1-1
abundance: NA
CDR3aa: CASNLRGQNTEAFF
CDR3nt: TGTGCCAGCAACCTCAGGGGGCAGAACACTGAAGCTTTCTTT

d_gene: NA
v_gene: TRBV19
j_gene: TRBJ2-4
abundance: NA
CDR3aa: CASSTDLAKNIQYF
CDR3nt: TGTGCCAGTAGTACCGACCTAGCCAAAAACATTCAGTACTTC

d_gene: TRBD2
v_gene: TRBV12-3/TRBV12-4
j_gene: TRBJ2-1
abundance: many
CDR3aa: CASSPRLSGGFHGQFF
CDR3nt: TGTGCCAGCAGTCCCCGGTTGAGCGGGGGGTTTCACGGGCAGTTCTTC

d_gene: TRBD1
v_gene: TRBV7-3
j_gene: TRBJ1-1
abundance: many
CDR3aa: CASSDDRGQDEAFF
CDR3nt: TGTGCCAGCAGCGACGACAGGGGGCAGGATGAAGCTTTCTTT

d_gene: TRBD1
v_gene: TRBV6-1
j_gene: TRBJ1-5
abundance: NA
CDR3aa: CASRGTGGGPQHF
CDR3nt: TGTGCCAGCAGGGGGACAGGGGGCGGGCCCCAGCATTTT

d_gene: NA
v_gene: TRBV6-2/TRBV6-3
j_gene: TRBJ1-5
abundance: few
CDR3aa: CATSSGGDRNQPQHF
CDR3nt: TGTGCCACGTCATCGGGAGGGGACCGCAATCAGCCCCAGCATTTT

d_gene: TRBD1
v_gene: TRBV2
j_gene: TRBJ2-3
abundance: many
CDR3aa: CASRGDSGTDTQYF
CDR3nt: TGTGCCAGCAGGGGGGACAGTGGCACAGATACGCAGTATTTT

d_gene: NA
v_gene: TRBV24-1
j_gene: TRBJ2-1
abundance: many
CDR3aa: CATSDSKGQRGEQFF
CDR3nt: TGTGCCACCAGTGATTCAAAGGGGCAAAGGGGCGAGCAGTTCTTC

d_gene: NA
v_gene: TRBV28
j_gene: TRBJ1-5
abundance: many
CDR3aa: CASSPDSSSNQPQHF
CDR3nt: TGTGCCAGCAGTCCTGACAGCAGTAGCAATCAGCCCCAGCATTTT

d_gene: NA
v_gene: TRBV6-1
j_gene: TRBJ1-1
abundance: many
CDR3aa: CASSERRGGGSEAFF
CDR3nt: TGTGCCAGCAGTGAAAGGAGGGGGGGAGGATCTGAAGCTTTCTTT

d_gene: NA
v_gene: TRBV30
j_gene: TRBJ1-5
abundance: few
CDR3aa: CAWSEGGGNQPQHF
CDR3nt: TGTGCCTGGAGTGAGGGGGGCGGCAATCAGCCCCAGCATTTT

d_gene: NA
v_gene: TRBV6-1
j_gene: TRBJ2-7
abundance: NA
CDR3aa: CASARQPSYEQYF
CDR3nt: TGTGCCAGCGCCCGACAGCCCTCCTACGAGCAGTACTTC

d_gene: TRBD2
v_gene: TRBV19
j_gene: TRBJ2-7
abundance: few
CDR3aa: CASSTTGTRRVEQYF
CDR3nt: TGTGCCAGTAGTACGACCGGGACTAGAAGGGTCGAGCAGTACTTC

d_gene: NA
v_gene: TRBV20-1
j_gene: TRBJ2-7
abundance: many
CDR3aa: CSARDGGGGHYEQYF
CDR3nt: TGCAGTGCTAGAGATGGAGGGGGGGGCCACTACGAGCAGTACTTC

d_gene: TRBD1
v_gene: TRBV9
j_gene: TRBJ2-1
abundance: NA
CDR3aa: CASTPTGGNYNEQFF
CDR3nt: TGTGCCAGCACCCCGACAGGGGGCAACTACAATGAGCAGTTCTTC

d_gene: TRBD1
v_gene: TRBV6-1
j_gene: TRBJ1-5
abundance: many
CDR3aa: CASSEGRGLSQPQHF
CDR3nt: TGTGCCAGCAGTGAGGGCAGGGGGCTTAGTCAGCCCCAGCATTTT

d_gene: NA
v_gene: TRBV3-1
j_gene: TRBJ2-2
abundance: NA
CDR3aa: CATYGTGELFF
CDR3nt: TGTGCCACTTATGGTACCGGGGAGCTGTTTTTT

d_gene: NA
v_gene: TRBV2
j_gene: TRBJ2-1
abundance: NA
CDR3aa: CASSGGLLEQSF
CDR3nt: TGTGCCAGCAGTGGTGGACTCCTTGAGCAGTCCTTC

d_gene: TRBD2
v_gene: TRBV20-1
j_gene: TRBJ2-1
abundance: once
CDR3aa: CSAPRAGGALNEQFF
CDR3nt: TGCAGTGCCCCCCGGGCGGGGGGGGCTCTCAATGAGCAGTTCTTC

d_gene: TRBD2
v_gene: TRBV30
j_gene: TRBJ2-5
abundance: many
CDR3aa: CAWRPGGLGGETQYF
CDR3nt: TGTGCCTGGAGGCCGGGAGGACTAGGAGGAGAGACCCAGTACTTC